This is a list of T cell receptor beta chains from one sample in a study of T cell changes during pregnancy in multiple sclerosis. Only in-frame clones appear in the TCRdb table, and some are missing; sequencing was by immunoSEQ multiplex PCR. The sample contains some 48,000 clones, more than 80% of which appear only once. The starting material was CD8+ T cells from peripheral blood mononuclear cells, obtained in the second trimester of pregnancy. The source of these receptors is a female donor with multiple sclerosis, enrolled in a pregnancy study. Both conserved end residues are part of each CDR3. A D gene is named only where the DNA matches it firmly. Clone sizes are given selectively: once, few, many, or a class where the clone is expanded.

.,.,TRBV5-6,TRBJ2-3,TGTGCCAGCAGCTTGCAGGGTACAGATACGCAGTATTTT,CASSLQGTDTQYF
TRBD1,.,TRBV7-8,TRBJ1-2,TGTGCCAGCAGCCCCCAGACAGGGGTGGATGGCTACACCTTC,CASSPQTGVDGYTF
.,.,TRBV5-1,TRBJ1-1,TGCGCCAGCAGCGAGACCTTGGGACACCTCAACACTGAAGCTTTCTTT,CASSETLGHLNTEAFF
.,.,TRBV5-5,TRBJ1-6,TGTGCCAGCAGCCTCGGAGATAATTCACCCCTCCACTTT,CASSLGDNSPLHF
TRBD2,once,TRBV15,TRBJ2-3,TGTGCCACCAGCAGAAGACTAGCGGTGAAATCAGATACGCAGTATTTT,CATSRRLAVKSDTQYF
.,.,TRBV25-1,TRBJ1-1,TGTGCCAGCAGTGGAGGGGACATTCCTTTCACTGAAGCTTTCTTT,CASSGGDIPFTEAFF
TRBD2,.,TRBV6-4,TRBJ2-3,TGTGCCAGCAGTGACTCGCCGGGGGGGAGCACAGATACGCAGTATTTT,CASSDSPGGSTDTQYF
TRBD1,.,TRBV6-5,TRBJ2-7,TGTGCCAGCAGTTATTCCGGGACAGACTCCTACGAGCAGTACTTC,CASSYSGTDSYEQYF
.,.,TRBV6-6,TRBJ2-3,TGTGCCAGCAGTTACGAGGTCAGCACAGATACGCAGTATTTT,CASSYEVSTDTQYF
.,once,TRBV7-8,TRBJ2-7,TGTGCCAGCAGCTATGAGTTAGAGGATGAGCAGTACTTC,CASSYELEDEQYF
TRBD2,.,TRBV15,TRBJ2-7,TGTGCCACCAGCAGGGAAACTAGCGGGGGAGACGAGCAGTACTTC,CATSRETSGGDEQYF
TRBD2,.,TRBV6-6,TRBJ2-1,TGTGCCAGCAGCGACGAGCGGGGGGGCTACAATGAGCAGTTCTTC,CASSDERGGYNEQFF
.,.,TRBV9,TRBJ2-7,TGTGCCAGCAGCCCCCATATTAATAGCGGCTCCTACGAGCAGTACTTC,CASSPHINSGSYEQYF
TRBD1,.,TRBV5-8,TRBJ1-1,TGTGCCAGCAGCTTGGGACAGGGGGCCACCTGGAACACTGAAGCTTTCTTT,CASSLGQGATWNTEAFF
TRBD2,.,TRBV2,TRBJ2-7,TGTGCCAGCAGTGGAACTAGCGGGGCGGGGGGGTACGAGCAGTACTTC,CASSGTSGAGGYEQYF
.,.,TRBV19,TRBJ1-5,TGTGCCAGTAGCGCGTTTGGGGGGAGCAATCAGCCCCAGCATTTT,CASSAFGGSNQPQHF
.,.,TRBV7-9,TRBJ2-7,TGTGCCAGCAGCTTCCGGGGGTACGAGCAGTACTTC,CASSFRGYEQYF
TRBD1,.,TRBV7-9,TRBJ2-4,TGTGCCAGCAGCTTAGCCGGACAGGGACCGTACTTC,CASSLAGQGPYF
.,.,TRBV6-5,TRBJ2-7,TGTGCCAGCAGTAACGGGGGAATTGACTCCTACGAGCAGTACTTC,CASSNGGIDSYEQYF
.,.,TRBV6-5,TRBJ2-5,TGTGCCAGCCTTTCACGCCGAGAAGTTAAAGAGACCCAGTACTTC,CASLSRREVKETQYF
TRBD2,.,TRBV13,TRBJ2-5,TGTGCCAGCAGCCCCGGGACTAGCGAAGAGACCCAGTACTTC,CASSPGTSEETQYF
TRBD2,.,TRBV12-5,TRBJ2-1,TGTGCTAGTGGTTTGAACCTAGCGGGGGGGGTCAATGAGCAGTTCTTC,CASGLNLAGGVNEQFF
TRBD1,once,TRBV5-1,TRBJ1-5,TGCGCCAGCAGCACTGGGACAGGTCCATCCCAGCCCCAGCATTTT,CASSTGTGPSQPQHF
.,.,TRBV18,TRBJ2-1,TGTGCCAGCACGAGGCAACTAGGAGGCAATGAGCAGTTCTTC,CASTRQLGGNEQFF
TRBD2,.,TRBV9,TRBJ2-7,TGTGCCAGCAGCCTTCTAGCGGGGGAAAACTACGAGCAGTACTTC,CASSLLAGENYEQYF
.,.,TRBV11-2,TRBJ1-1,TGTGCCAGCAGCTTAGGGGGGCCCTCACGTTCAGCTTTCTTT,CASSLGGPSRSAFF
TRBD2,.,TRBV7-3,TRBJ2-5,TGTGCCAGCAGACCGGGACTAGCGGGGGGGGAGCGAGAGACCCAGTACTTC,CASRPGLAGGERETQYF
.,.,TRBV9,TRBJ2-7,TGTGCCAGCAGCGTAGAGGGGACAAATCGCGAGGAGCAGTACTTC,CASSVEGTNREEQYF
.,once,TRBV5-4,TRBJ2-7,TGTGCCAGCAGCCTCTGGGGGGACCACGAGCAGTACTTC,CASSLWGDHEQYF
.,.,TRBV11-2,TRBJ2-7,TGTGCCAGCAGTGTCGATGCAGGCGAGCAGTACTTC,CASSVDAGEQYF
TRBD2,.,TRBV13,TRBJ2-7,TGTGCCAGCAGCTTAGGGACTAGCGGAGACGAGCAGTACTTC,CASSLGTSGDEQYF
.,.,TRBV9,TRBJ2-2,TGTGCCAGCAGCGTAGGAGGAGGCACCGGGGAGCTGTTTTTT,CASSVGGGTGELFF
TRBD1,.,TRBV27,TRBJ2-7,TGTGCCAGCAGTTTACCCACTTACAGGGGGGATTTGTACGAGCAGTACTTC,CASSLPTYRGDLYEQYF
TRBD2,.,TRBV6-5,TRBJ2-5,TGTGCCAGCAGAGGACTAGCGGGAGATGAGACCCAGTACTTC,CASRGLAGDETQYF
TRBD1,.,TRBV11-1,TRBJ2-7,TGTGCCAGCAGCTTTACCGGGACAGGCTACGAGCAGTACTTC,CASSFTGTGYEQYF